This T cell receptor beta chain is from a study of neurological immune-mediated disorders. Whole-study results and caveats: Private repertoires in all groups were suggested, as expanded clones shared no CDR3 amino acid sequences across subjects.

This clonotype appeared many times. As yet, its antigen is unknown. The output of every sequencing run, over 190 million TCR-beta sequences, came from 15-18 subjects. One entry per CDR3 protein results from TCRdb running MiXCR on the 5' RACE reads. The sample lists 32,000 or so distinct CDR3 sequences; about 12% were seen once. Sequencing was done on a sample of PBMCs. The sequence was collected from a woman in her fifties or sixties in good health.

CDR3 residues: CATSDLSPWGSPHTQYF. CDR3 nucleotides: TGTGCCACCAGTGATTTGTCACCCTGGGGGTCTCCACATACGCAGTATTTT. The chain couples TRBV24-1 to TRBJ2-3; D possibly uses TRBD1 or TRBD2 (5 bases each). With 0 bases removed from V and 7 bases from J, the gap between germline ends came to 19 bases. Germline CDR1 and CDR2: KGHDR and SFDVKD. The CDR3 contains 17 residues.